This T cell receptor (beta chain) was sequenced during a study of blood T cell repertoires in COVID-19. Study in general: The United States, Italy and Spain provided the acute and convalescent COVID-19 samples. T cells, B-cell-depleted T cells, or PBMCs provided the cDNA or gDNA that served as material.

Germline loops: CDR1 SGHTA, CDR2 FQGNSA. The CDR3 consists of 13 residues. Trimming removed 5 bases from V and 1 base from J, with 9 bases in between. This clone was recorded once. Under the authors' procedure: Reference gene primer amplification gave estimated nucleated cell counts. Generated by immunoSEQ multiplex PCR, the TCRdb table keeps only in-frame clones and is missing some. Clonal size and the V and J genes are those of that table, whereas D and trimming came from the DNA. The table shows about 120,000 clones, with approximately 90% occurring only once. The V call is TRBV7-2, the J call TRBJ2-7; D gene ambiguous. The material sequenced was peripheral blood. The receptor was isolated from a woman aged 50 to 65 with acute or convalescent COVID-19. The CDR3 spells CASSPRGSYEQYF. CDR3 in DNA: TGTGCCAGCAGCCCCCGCGGATCCTACGAGCAGTACTTC.